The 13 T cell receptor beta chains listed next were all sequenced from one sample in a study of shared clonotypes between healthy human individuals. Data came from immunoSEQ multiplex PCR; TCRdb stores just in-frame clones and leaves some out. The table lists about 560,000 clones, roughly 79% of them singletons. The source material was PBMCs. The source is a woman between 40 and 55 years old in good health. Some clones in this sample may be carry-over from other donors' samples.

CDR3 amino acids: CASSGGRVGWGYEQYF. The CDR3 DNA reads TGTGCCAGCAGTGGGGGCAGGGTTGGTTGGGGCTACGAGCAGTACTTC. This chain connects TRBV2 to TRBJ2-7; TRBD1 is a possible D gene (5 bases). Per germline, CDR1 SNHLY and CDR2 FYNNEI. The CDR3 has 16 amino acids. The V end was cut by 4 bases, the J end by 3 bases, with 19 bases between.

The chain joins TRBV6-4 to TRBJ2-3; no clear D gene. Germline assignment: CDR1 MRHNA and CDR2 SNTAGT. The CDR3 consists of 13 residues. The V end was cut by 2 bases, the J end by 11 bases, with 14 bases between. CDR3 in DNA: TGTGCCAGCAGTGACAGGTGGGTAGGTGGGCAGTATTTT. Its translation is CASSDRWVGGQYF.

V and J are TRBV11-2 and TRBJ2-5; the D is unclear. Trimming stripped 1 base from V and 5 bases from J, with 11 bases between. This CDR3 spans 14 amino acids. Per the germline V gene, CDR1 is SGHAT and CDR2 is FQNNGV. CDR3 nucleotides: TGTGCCAGCAGCTTAGTCTCTGATGGGGAGACCCAGTACTTC. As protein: CASSLVSDGETQYF.

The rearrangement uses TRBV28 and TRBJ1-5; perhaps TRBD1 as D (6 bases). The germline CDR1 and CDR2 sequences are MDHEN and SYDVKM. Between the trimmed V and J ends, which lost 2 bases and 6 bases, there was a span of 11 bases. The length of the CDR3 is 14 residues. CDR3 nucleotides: TGTGCCAGCAGTTTAGCAGGGGCGAGTCAGCCCCAGCATTTT. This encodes CASSLAGASQPQHF.

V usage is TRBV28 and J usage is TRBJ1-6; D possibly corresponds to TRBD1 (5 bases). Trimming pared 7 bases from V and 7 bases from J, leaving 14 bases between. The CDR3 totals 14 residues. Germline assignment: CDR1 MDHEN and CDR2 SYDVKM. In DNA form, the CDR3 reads TGTGCCAGCACTCCGGGACTCGGAAATTCACCCCTCCACTTT. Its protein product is CASTPGLGNSPLHF.

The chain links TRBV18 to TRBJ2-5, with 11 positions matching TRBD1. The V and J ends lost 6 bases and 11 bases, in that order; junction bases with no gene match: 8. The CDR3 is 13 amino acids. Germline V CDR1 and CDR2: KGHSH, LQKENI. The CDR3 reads CASSPDRGQGQYF. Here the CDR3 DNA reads TGTGCCAGCTCGCCGGACAGGGGGCAGGGGCAGTACTTC.

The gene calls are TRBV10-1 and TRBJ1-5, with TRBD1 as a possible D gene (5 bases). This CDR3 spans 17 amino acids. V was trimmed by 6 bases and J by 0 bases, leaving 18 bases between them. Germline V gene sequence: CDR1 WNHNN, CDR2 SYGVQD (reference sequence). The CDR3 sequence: CASRMTGHRDSNQPQHF. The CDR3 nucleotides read TGCGCCAGCAGAATGACTGGACATCGTGATAGCAATCAGCCCCAGCATTTT.

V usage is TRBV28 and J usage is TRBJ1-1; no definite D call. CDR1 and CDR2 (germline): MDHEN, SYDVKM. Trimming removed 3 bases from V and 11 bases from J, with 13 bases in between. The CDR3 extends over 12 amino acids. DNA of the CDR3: TGTGCCAGCAGTTTTGGGCCGGGTCCGGCTTTCTTT. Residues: CASSFGPGPAFF. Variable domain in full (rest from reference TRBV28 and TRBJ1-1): DVKVTQSSRYLVKRTGEKVFLECVQDMDHENMFWYRQDPGLGLRLIYFSYDVKMKEKGDIPEGYSVSREKKERFSLILESASTNQTSMYLCASSFGPGPAFFGQGTRLTVV.

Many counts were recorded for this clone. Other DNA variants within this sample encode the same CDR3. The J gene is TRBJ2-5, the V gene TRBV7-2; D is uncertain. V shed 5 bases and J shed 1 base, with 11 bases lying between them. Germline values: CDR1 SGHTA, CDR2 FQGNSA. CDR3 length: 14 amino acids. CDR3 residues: CASSPPGVQETQYF. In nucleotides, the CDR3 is TGTGCCAGCAGCCCACCAGGTGTCCAAGAGACCCAGTACTTC.

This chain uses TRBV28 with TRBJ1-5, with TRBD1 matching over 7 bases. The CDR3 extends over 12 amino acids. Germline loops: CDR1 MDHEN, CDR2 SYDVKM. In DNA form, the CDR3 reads TGTGCTTCGGGACAGTTCAATCAGCCCCAGCATTTT. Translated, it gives CASGQFNQPQHF.

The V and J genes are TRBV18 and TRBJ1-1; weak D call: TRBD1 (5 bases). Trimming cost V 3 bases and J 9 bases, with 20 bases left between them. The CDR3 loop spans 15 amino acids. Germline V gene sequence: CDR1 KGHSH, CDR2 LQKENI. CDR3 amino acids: CASSPASGTDVKAFF. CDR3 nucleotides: TGTGCCAGCTCACCCGCGTCTGGGACCGATGTTAAAGCTTTCTTT.

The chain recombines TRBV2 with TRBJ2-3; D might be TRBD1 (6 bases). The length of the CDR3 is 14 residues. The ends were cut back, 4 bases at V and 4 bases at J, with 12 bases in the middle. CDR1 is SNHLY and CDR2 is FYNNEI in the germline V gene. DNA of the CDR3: TGTGCCAGCAGTGGGGGGCAGGCAGCAGATACGCAGTATTTT. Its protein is CASSGGQAADTQYF.

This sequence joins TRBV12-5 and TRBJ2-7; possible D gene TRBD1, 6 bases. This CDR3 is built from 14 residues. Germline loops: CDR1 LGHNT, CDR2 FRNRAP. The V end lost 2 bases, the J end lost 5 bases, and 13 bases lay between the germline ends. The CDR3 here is CASGLRGQLDEQYF. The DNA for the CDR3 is TGTGCTAGTGGTTTGCGAGGACAGTTGGACGAGCAGTACTTC. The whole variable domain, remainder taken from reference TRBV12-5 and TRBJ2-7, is DARVTQTPRHKVTEMGQEVTMRCQPILGHNTVFWYRQTMMQGLELLAYFRNRAPLDDSGMPKDRFSAEMPDATLATLKIQPSEPRDSAVYFCASGLRGQLDEQYFGPGTRLTVT.